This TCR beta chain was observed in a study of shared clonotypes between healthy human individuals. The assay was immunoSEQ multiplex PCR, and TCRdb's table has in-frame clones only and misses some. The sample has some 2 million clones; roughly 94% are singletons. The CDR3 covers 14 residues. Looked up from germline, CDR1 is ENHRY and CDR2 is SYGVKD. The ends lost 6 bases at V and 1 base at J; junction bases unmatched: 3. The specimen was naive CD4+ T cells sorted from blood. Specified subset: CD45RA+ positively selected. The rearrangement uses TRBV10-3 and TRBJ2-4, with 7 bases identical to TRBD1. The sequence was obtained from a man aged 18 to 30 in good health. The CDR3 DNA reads TGTGCCATCAGCCAGGGGGAGGCCAAAAACATTCAGTACTTC. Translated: CAISQGEAKNIQYF.